One and the same sample provided the 20 T cell receptor beta chains below, sequenced in a study of blood T cell repertoires in COVID-19. Sequenced by immunoSEQ multiplex PCR; TCRdb stores in-frame clones only, minus some. The sample carries 50,000 to 60,000 clones, roughly 90% recorded once. The sample comprised peripheral blood. The origin of the receptors is an elderly woman with acute or convalescent COVID-19.

The chain uses TRBV6-1 and TRBJ2-7, with D maybe TRBD2 (5 bases). Germline values: CDR1 MNHNS, CDR2 SASEGT. This CDR3 is 12 amino acids long. The V gene lost 5 bases and the J gene lost 3 bases, with 8 bases spanning the gap. DNA for the CDR3: TGTGCCAGCAGTTCCGAGGGCTACGAGCAGTACTTC. Its protein is CASSSEGYEQYF.

The chain couples TRBV11-3 to TRBJ2-1; D is unclear. V dropped 5 bases and J dropped 0 bases, with 11 bases sitting between them. The length of the CDR3 is 15 residues. Germline V gives CDR1 SGHNT, CDR2 YENEEA. This CDR3 reads CASSLLIFSYNEQFF. The DNA for the CDR3 is TGTGCCAGCAGCCTGCTAATCTTCTCCTACAATGAGCAGTTCTTC.

This sequence joins TRBV29-1 and TRBJ2-2; 7 bases are a match to TRBD1. This CDR3 comprises 16 residues. Germline CDR1 SQVTM, CDR2 ANQGSEA. Unmatched junction bases numbered 7, after V lost 2 bases and J lost 1 base. CDR3 region: CSVELPGQRNTGELFF. The CDR3 DNA is TGCAGCGTTGAACTCCCGGGACAGAGGAACACCGGGGAGCTGTTTTTT.

This clone showed up just once. V and J are TRBV5-6 and TRBJ1-6; the D is unclear. The germline gives CDR1 SGHDT, CDR2 YYEEEE. The V end was cut by 1 base, the J end by 8 bases, with 13 bases between. This CDR3 has 15 amino acids. CDR3 region: CASSLSGWVDSPLHF. The DNA of the CDR3 is TGTGCCAGCAGCTTGTCGGGGTGGGTTGATTCACCCCTCCACTTT.

V is TRBV5-6 and J is TRBJ2-7; possible D gene TRBD2, 5 bases. V lost 3 bases, J lost 0 bases, and 16 bases lay in between. Per the germline V gene, CDR1 is SGHDT and CDR2 is YYEEEE. This CDR3 is 16 amino acids long. This chain's CDR3 is CASSSSPGGLSYEQYF. The CDR3 bases are TGTGCCAGCAGCTCCTCCCCAGGCGGACTCTCCTACGAGCAGTACTTC.

This sequence joins TRBV5-3 and TRBJ2-1; 10 nucleotides align to TRBD2. TRBV5-3 is sorted into the ORF group, with uncertain function. V dropped 3 bases and J dropped 8; count of bases not matched to a gene: 8. The CDR3 extends over 15 amino acids. CDR3 sequence: CARSWGLAFGDEQFF. CDR3 DNA sequence: TGTGCCAGAAGCTGGGGACTAGCGTTTGGTGATGAGCAGTTCTTC.

The rearrangement links TRBV6-2 or TRBV6-3 to TRBJ1-5; D not certain. Germline lookup yields CDR1 MNHEY and CDR2 SVGEGT. Trimming pared 5 bases from V and 2 bases from J, leaving 10 bases between. The CDR3 has 14 residues. The CDR3 DNA reads as TGTGCCAGCAGTACCGCGAGAGGCAATCAGCCCCAGCATTTT. This encodes CASSTARGNQPQHF.

The V call is TRBV6-2 or TRBV6-3, the J call TRBJ2-7, with a weak D call TRBD2 (6 bases). The CDR3 has 15 amino acids. V was trimmed by 4 bases and J by 5 bases, leaving 18 bases between them. Germline CDR1 and CDR2: MNHEY and SVGEGT. CDR3 amino acids: CASSSGLLAENEQYF. The CDR3 nucleotides are TGTGCCAGCAGTTCCGGACTACTGGCTGAGAACGAGCAGTACTTC.

V gene TRBV30 combines with J gene TRBJ1-1, with D perhaps matching TRBD1 (5 bases). CDR3 size: 15 residues. Trimming removed 3 bases at V and 0 bases at J, with 14 bases between. Per germline, CDR1 GTSNPN and CDR2 SVGIG (reference sequence). This CDR3 reads CAWRRRGRVNTEAFF. Written as DNA, the CDR3 is TGTGCCTGGAGACGCCGGGGGAGGGTGAACACTGAAGCTTTCTTT.

The chain uses TRBV14 and TRBJ2-3, with 7 bases identical to TRBD1. CDR1 and CDR2 from the germline V gene are SGHDN and FVKESK. V lost 0 bases, J lost 2 bases, and 8 bases stayed unmatched. The CDR3 extends over 17 amino acids. Here the CDR3 DNA reads TGTGCCAGCAGCCAAGATCGGACGACAGGGCCCACAGATACGCAGTATTTT. This gives the protein CASSQDRTTGPTDTQYF.

This chain joins TRBV24-1 and TRBJ1-2; 10 nucleotides agree with TRBD1. Germline lookup yields CDR1 KGHDR and CDR2 SFDVKD. Unmatched junction bases numbered 5, after V lost 5 bases and J lost 3 bases. The CDR3 loop spans 15 amino acids. In nucleotides, the CDR3 is TGTGCCACCAGTGGAACCGGGACAGGGGACTATGGCTACACCTTC. Translated, it gives CATSGTGTGDYGYTF.

The chain has TRBV7-9 and TRBJ2-1; TRBD1 agrees at 7 bases. The J segment lost 4 bases and the V segment lost 5 bases, leaving 5 bases of the junction unmatched. The germline V gene encodes CDR1 SEHNR and CDR2 FQNEAQ (reference sequence). The CDR3 is made up of 14 amino acids. CDR3 nucleotide sequence: TGTGCCAGCAGCCAAGGGACAGAATACAATGAGCAGTTCTTC. As protein: CASSQGTEYNEQFF. Variable domain in full (rest from reference TRBV7-9 and TRBJ2-1): DTGVSQNPRHKITKRGQNVTFRCDPISEHNRLYWYRQTLGQGPEFLTYFQNEAQLEKSRLLSDRFSAERPKGSFSTLEIQRTEQGDSAMYLCASSQGTEYNEQFFGPGTRLTVL.

CDR3 protein: CATSDLKFVEGAGELFF. DNA for the CDR3: TGTGCCACCAGTGATTTGAAGTTTGTTGAGGGCGCCGGGGAGCTGTTTTTT. The chain carries TRBV24-1 and TRBJ2-2, with a tentative D call TRBD2 (5 bases). The CDR3 consists of 17 residues. Germline CDR1 is KGHDR and CDR2 is SFDVKD. Trimming left V 0 bases short and J 6 bases short, with 16 bases between.

The rearrangement links TRBV28 to TRBJ1-6; 8 bases align to TRBD1. Trimming cost V 5 bases and J 5 bases; bases outside gene matches: 8. Looked up from germline, CDR1 is MDHEN and CDR2 is SYDVKM. This CDR3 is built from 16 residues. Here the CDR3 reads CASSPPPGQDNSPLHF. In DNA form, the CDR3 reads TGTGCCAGCAGTCCACCGCCGGGACAGGATAATTCACCCCTCCACTTT.

This rearrangement joins TRBV4-1 to TRBJ2-3; 12 bases match TRBD2. Germline V gene sequence: CDR1 MGHRA, CDR2 YSYEKL. V was pared by 4 bases and J by 3 bases, with 8 bases of the junction left unmatched. The CDR3 has 17 amino acids. CDR3 DNA: TGCGCCAGCAGCCCTAGCGGGAGGGCCTCTGGGACAGATACGCAGTATTTT. Its translation is CASSPSGRASGTDTQYF.

The V and J genes are TRBV3-1 (or the pseudogene TRBV3-2) and TRBJ1-1, with 8 bases that match TRBD1. Germline V CDR1 and CDR2: LGHDT, YNNKEL (reference sequence). There are 14 residues in the CDR3. Trimming cost V 8 bases and J 5 bases; bases outside gene matches: 10. The CDR3 loop reads CASAKQGGKTEAFF. In nucleotides, the CDR3 is TGTGCCAGCGCAAAACAGGGGGGTAAGACTGAAGCTTTCTTT.

The chain employs TRBV5-1 and TRBJ2-7, with D unclear. The CDR3 is 13 amino acids. Germline V gives CDR1 SGHRS, CDR2 YFSETQ. V lost 0 bases to trimming and J lost 5 bases, with 9 bases between them. This CDR3 is CASSLVGGNEQYF. DNA for the CDR3: TGCGCCAGCAGCTTGGTAGGCGGTAACGAGCAGTACTTC.

The chain joins TRBV6-2 or TRBV6-3 to TRBJ1-2, with 11 positions matching TRBD1. J was trimmed by 7 bases and V by 5 bases; bases with no gene match: 12. CDR1 is MNHEY and CDR2 is SVGEGT in the germline V gene. The CDR3 is made up of 16 amino acids. DNA for the CDR3: TGTGCCAGCAGTGATATACCCCTTGGGACAGGGGGTGGCTACACCTTC. It translates to CASSDIPLGTGGGYTF.

This chain joins TRBV19 and TRBJ1-5; weak D call: TRBD1 (6 bases). The CDR3 runs to 15 residues. In germline, CDR1 is LNHDA, CDR2 SQIVND (reference sequence). V was trimmed by 3 bases and J by 4 bases, leaving 13 bases between them. The CDR3 DNA follows: TGTGCCAGTAGTATCGAACAGGGTTTTAATCAGCCCCAGCATTTT. It encodes CASSIEQGFNQPQHF.

The chain uses TRBV12-3 or TRBV12-4 and TRBJ1-2; D remains unclear. Between the trimmed V and J ends, which lost 8 bases and 4 bases, there was a span of 11 bases. This CDR3 spans 12 amino acids. The CDR3 bases are TGTGCCAGCGAAGCCCGGGGCTATGGCTACACCTTC. It is translated as CASEARGYGYTF.